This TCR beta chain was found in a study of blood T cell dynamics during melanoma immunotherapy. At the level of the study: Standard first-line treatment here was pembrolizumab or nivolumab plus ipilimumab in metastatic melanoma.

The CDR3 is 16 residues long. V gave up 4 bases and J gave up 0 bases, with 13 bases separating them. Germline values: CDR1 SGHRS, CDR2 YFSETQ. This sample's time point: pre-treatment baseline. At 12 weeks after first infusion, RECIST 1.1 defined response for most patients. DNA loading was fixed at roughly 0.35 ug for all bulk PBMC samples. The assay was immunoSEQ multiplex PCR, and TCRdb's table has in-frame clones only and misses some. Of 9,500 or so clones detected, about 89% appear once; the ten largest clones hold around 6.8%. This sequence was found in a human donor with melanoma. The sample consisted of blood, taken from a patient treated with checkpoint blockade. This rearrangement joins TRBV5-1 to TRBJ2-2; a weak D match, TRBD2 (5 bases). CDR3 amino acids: CASSRQRTTNTGELFF. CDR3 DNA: TGCGCCAGCAGCCGTCAGCGGACCACGAACACCGGGGAGCTGTTTTTT.